In this sample, the clone carrying this TCR beta chain turned up a few times. This CDR3 has 15 amino acids. Trimming removed 3 bases from V and 7 bases from J; junction bases left unmatched: 6. CDR1 is KGHDR, CDR2 SFDVKD, per germline. These data originate in a study of blood T cell repertoires in COVID-19. Whole-study context: PBMCs, B-cell-depleted T cells, or T cells were the source of the cDNA or gDNA that made up the material.

Methods used by the authors: How many nucleated cells were present was estimated from reference gene primer amplification. The protocol was immunoSEQ multiplex PCR, while the TCRdb copy is restricted to in-frame clones and leaves out a portion. The V and J calls and clone size are taken from that table; D and trimming were inferred from the DNA. The data contain 250,000 to 300,000 clones, around 78% of them singletons. This rearrangement joins TRBV24-1 to TRBJ2-1; TRBD1 aligns across 9 bases. Sequences were obtained from peripheral blood. The sequence came from a man between 60 and 75 years old who had recovered from COVID-19. CDR3 nucleotides: TGTGCCACCAGTGATACACAGGGGGCGCTTAATGAGCAGTTCTTC. As protein: CATSDTQGALNEQFF.